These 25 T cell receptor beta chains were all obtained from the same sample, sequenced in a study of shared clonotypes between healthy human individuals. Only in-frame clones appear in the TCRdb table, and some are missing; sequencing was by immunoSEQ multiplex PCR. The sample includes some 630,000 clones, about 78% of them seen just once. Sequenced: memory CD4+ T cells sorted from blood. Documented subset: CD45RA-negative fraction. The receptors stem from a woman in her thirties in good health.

The CDR3 here is CASSRLAASSYEQYF. The CDR3 DNA reads TGTGCCAGCAGTAGACTAGCGGCGAGCTCCTACGAGCAGTACTTC. The chain is built from TRBV25-1 and TRBJ2-7; 9 nucleotides match TRBD2. The V gene end was trimmed by 5 bases and the J gene end by 0 bases; junction bases not matched to a gene: 5. CDR3 length: 15 amino acids. The germline CDR1 and CDR2 sequences are MGHDK and SYGVNS.

CDR3 coding DNA: TGCAGCGTTACCCTGTTTCGCGGTAGCTCTGAGCAGTTCTTC. This gives the protein CSVTLFRGSSEQFF. The chain links TRBV29-1 to TRBJ2-1; D remains unclear. V gave up 5 bases and J gave up 9 bases, with 20 bases separating them. The CDR3 length is 14 residues. The V gene's germline CDR1 is SQVTM and CDR2 ANQGSEA.

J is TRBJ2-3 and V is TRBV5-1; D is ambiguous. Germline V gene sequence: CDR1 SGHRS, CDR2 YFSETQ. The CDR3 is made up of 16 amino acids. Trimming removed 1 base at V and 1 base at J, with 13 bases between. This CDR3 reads CASSLSVGPGTDTQYF. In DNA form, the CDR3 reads TGCGCCAGCAGCTTGTCCGTGGGCCCGGGCACAGATACGCAGTATTTT.

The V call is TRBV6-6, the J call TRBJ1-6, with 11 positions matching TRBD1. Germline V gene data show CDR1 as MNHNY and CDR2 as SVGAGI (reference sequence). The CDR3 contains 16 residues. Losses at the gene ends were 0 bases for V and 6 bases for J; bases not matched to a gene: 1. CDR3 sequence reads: CASSYSGTGGNSPLHF. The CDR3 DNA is TGTGCCAGCAGTTACTCGGGGACAGGGGGTAATTCACCCCTCCACTTT.

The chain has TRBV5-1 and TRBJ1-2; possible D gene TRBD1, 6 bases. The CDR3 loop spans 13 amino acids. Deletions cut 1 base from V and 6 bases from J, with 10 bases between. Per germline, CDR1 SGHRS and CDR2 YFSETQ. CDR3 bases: TGCGCCAGCAGCTTGACAGGGATGGATGGCTACACCTTC. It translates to CASSLTGMDGYTF.

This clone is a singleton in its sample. This CDR3 reads CASSESVRETQYF. The CDR3 bases are TGTGCCAGCTCAGAATCAGTGCGGGAGACCCAGTACTTC. This chain connects TRBV18 to TRBJ2-5, with D unclear. Trimming cost V 5 bases and J 5 bases, with 12 bases left between them. Germline V gives CDR1 KGHSH, CDR2 LQKENI. This CDR3 is 13 amino acids long.

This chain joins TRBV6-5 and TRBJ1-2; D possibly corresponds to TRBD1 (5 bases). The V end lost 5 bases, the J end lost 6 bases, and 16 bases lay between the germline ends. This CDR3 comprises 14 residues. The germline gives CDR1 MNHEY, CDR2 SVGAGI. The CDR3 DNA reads TGTGCCAGCAGTCCCTGGGTCAGGGCTAATGGCTACACCTTC. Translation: CASSPWVRANGYTF.

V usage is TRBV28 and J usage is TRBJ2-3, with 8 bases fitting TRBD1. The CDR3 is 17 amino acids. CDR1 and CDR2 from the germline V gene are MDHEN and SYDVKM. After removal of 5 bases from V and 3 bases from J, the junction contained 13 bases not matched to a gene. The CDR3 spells CASSTNRGSVGTDTQYF. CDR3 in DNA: TGTGCCAGCAGTACCAACAGGGGGAGCGTTGGAACAGATACGCAGTATTTT.

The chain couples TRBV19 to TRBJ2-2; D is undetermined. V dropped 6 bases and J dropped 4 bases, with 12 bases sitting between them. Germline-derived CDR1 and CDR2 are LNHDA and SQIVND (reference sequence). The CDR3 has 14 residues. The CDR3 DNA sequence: TGTGCCAGTAGATTCATCCACACCACCGGGGAGCTGTTTTTT. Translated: CASRFIHTTGELFF.

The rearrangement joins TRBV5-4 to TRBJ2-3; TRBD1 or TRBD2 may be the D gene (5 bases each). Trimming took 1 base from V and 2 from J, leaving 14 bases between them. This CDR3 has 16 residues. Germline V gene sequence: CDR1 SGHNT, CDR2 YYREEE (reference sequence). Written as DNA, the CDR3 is TGTGCCAGCAGCTTGATGGGGCGGGCCCCCACAGATACGCAGTATTTT. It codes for CASSLMGRAPTDTQYF.

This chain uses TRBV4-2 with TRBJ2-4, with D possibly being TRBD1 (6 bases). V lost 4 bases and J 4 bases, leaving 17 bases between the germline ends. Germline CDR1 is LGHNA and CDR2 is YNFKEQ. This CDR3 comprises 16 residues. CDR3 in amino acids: CASSPKGHQGKNIQYF. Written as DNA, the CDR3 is TGTGCCAGCAGCCCCAAGGGTCACCAGGGGAAAAACATTCAGTACTTC.

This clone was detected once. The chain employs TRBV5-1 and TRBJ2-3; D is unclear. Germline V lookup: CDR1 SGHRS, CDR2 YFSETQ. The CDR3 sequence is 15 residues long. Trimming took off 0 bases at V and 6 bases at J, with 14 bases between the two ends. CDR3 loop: CASSLEPQERDTQYF. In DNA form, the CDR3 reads TGCGCCAGCAGCTTGGAGCCCCAGGAGAGGGATACGCAGTATTTT.

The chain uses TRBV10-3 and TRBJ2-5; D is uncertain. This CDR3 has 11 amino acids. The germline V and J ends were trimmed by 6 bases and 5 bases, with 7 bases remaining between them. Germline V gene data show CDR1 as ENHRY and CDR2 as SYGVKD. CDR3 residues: CAIRFGETQYF. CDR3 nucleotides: TGTGCCATCAGATTTGGCGAGACCCAGTACTTC.

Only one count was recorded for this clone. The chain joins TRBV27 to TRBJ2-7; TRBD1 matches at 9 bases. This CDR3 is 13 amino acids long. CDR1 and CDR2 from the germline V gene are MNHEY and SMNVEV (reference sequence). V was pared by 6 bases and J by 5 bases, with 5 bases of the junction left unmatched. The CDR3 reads CASRRGTGHEQYF. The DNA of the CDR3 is TGTGCCAGCAGGCGGGGGACAGGGCACGAGCAGTACTTC.

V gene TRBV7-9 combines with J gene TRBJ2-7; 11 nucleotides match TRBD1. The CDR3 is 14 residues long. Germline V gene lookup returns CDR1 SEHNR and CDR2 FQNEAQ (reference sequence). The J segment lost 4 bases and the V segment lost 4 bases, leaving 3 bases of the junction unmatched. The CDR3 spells CASSWGQGEYEQYF. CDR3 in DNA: TGTGCCAGCAGCTGGGGACAGGGGGAATACGAGCAGTACTTC.

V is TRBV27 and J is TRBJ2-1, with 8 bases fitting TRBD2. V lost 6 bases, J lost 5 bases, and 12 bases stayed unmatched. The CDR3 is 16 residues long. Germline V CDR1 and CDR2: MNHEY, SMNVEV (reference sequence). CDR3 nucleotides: TGTGCCAGCAGCCGTAGAAGCGGGAGCCGTGACAATGAGCAGTTCTTC. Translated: CASSRRSGSRDNEQFF.

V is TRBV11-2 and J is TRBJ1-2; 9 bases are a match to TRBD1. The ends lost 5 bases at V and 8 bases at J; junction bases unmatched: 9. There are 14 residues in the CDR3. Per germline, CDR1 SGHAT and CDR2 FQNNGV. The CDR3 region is CASSPTTGGEGYTF. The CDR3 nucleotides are TGTGCCAGCAGCCCAACGACAGGGGGAGAAGGCTACACCTTC.

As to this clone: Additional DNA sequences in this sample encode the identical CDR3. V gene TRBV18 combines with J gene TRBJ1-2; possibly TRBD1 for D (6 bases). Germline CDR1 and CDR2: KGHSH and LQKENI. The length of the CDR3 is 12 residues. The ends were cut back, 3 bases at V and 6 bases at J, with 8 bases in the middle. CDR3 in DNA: TGTGCCAGCTCACCGCGACAGGATGGCTACACCTTC. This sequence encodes CASSPRQDGYTF.

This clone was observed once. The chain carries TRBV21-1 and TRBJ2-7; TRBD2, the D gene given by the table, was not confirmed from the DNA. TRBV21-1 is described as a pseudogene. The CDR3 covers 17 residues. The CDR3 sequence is CASSKDGKREGSYEQYF. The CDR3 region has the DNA TGTGCCAGCAGCAAGGACGGAAAGCGGGAGGGGAGTTACGAGCAGTACTTC.

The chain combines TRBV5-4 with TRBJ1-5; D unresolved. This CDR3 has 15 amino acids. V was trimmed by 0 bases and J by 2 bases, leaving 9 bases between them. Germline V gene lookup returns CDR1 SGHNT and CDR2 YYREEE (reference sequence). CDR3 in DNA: TGTGCCAGCAGCTTGGACCGCGGAGGCAATCAGCCCCAGCATTTT. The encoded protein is CASSLDRGGNQPQHF.

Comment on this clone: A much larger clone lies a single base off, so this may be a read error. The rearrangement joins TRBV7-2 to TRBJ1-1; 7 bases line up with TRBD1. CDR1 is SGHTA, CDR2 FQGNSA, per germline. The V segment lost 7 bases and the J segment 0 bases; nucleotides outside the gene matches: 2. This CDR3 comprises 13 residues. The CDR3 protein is CASKGQMNTEAFF. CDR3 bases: TGTGCCAGCAAGGGACAGATGAACACTGAAGCTTTCTTT.

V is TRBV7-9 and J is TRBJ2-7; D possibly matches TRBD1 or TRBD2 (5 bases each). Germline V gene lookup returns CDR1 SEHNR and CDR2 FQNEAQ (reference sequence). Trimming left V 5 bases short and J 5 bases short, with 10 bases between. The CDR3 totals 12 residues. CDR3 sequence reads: CASSQVGDEQYF. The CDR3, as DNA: TGTGCCAGCAGCCAAGTGGGGGACGAGCAGTACTTC.

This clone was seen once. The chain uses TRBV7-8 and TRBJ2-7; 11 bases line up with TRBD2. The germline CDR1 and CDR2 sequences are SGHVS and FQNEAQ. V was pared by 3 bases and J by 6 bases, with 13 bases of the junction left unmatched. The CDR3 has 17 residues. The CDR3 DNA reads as TGTGCCAGCAGCTTTTCGACTAGCGGGACCTACAAGGGCGAGCAGTACTTC. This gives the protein CASSFSTSGTYKGEQYF.

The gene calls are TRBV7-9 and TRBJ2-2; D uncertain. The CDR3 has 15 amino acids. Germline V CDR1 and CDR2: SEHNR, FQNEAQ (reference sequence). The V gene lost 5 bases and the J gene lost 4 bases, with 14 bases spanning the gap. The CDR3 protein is CASSPRAGFTGELFF. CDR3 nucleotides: TGTGCCAGCAGCCCCCGGGCAGGATTCACCGGGGAGCTGTTTTTT.

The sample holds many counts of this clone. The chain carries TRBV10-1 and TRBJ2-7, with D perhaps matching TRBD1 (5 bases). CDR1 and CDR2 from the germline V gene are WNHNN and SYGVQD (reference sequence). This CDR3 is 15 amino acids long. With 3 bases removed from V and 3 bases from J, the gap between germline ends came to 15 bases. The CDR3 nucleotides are TGCGCCAGCAGTGAAGCCTGGGGCGGATACTACGAGCAGTACTTC. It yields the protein CASSEAWGGYYEQYF.